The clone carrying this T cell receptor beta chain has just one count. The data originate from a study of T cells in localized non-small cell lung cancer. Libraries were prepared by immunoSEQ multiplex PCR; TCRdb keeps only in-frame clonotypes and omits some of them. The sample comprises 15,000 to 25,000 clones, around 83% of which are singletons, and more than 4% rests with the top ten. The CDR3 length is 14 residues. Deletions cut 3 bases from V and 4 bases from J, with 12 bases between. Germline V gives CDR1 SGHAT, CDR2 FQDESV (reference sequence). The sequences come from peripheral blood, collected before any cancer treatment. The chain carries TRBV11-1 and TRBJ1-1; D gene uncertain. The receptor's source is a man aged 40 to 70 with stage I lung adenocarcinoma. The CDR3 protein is CASSFSDRSTEAFF. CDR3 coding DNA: TGTGCCAGCAGCTTCTCCGATCGCAGCACTGAAGCTTTCTTT.